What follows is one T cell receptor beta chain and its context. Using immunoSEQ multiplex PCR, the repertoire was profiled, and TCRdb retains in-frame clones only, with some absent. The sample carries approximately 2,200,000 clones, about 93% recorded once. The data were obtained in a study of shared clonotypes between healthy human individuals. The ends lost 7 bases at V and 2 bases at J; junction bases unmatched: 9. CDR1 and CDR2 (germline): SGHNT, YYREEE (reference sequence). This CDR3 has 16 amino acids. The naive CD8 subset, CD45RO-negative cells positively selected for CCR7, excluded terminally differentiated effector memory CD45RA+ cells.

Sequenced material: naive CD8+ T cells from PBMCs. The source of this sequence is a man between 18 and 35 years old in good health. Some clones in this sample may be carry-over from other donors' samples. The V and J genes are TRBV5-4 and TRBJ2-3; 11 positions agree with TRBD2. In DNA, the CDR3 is TGTGCCAGCGGATCCCTGACTAGCGGGATCACAGATACGCAGTATTTT. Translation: CASGSLTSGITDTQYF.